The 8 T cell receptor beta chains given below trace back to one sample, sequenced in a study of shared clonotypes between healthy human individuals. Here immunoSEQ multiplex PCR was the method, and the copy in TCRdb shows in-frame clones only, minus some. The profile shows under 2,500,000 clones, approximately 94% of them singletons. Source material: naive CD4+ T cells sorted from blood. As for subset: CD45RA+ positively selected. The receptors were gathered from a man aged 18 to 30 in good health.

The chain uses TRBV6-1 and TRBJ2-7, with TRBD2 matching over 8 bases. Germline values: CDR1 MNHNS, CDR2 SASEGT. V was clipped by 4 bases and J by 4 bases; unmatched bases: 9. The CDR3 spans 15 residues. The CDR3: CASSGAGVAGYEQYF. CDR3 sequence (DNA): TGTGCCAGCAGTGGAGCGGGAGTAGCGGGATACGAGCAGTACTTC.

This chain links TRBV28 with TRBJ1-2, with 10 bases identical to TRBD1. The CDR3 is made up of 13 amino acids. V shed 3 bases and J 11 bases; nucleotides not matched to a gene: 6. Germline V gives CDR1 MDHEN, CDR2 SYDVKM. CDR3 nucleotides: TGTGCCAGCAGTTTTCAACCGGGACAGGGGTACACCTTC. It encodes CASSFQPGQGYTF.

This clone was seen a handful of times. The rearrangement uses TRBV6-5 and TRBJ1-1, with D uncertain. The CDR3 totals 14 residues. Germline V lookup: CDR1 MNHEY, CDR2 SVGAGI. V lost 2 bases and J lost 7, with 14 bases in between. Written as DNA, the CDR3 is TGTGCCAGCAGTTACCTTGCCAGAGATAATGAAGCTTTCTTT. This encodes CASSYLARDNEAFF.

CDR3 nucleotide sequence: TGCGCCAGCAGCTTGCCCGGGACTAGCGGGAACCACGAGCAGTACTTC. This gives the protein CASSLPGTSGNHEQYF. The V call is TRBV5-1, the J call TRBJ2-7; 13 bases agree with TRBD2. The length of the CDR3 is 16 residues. The J segment lost 5 bases and the V segment lost 1 base, leaving 6 bases of the junction unmatched. Germline CDR1 and CDR2: SGHRS and YFSETQ.

The genes are TRBV7-9 and TRBJ2-7; 7 bases line up with TRBD1. Per the germline V gene, CDR1 is SEHNR and CDR2 is FQNEAQ (reference sequence). V dropped 4 bases and J dropped 5; count of bases not matched to a gene: 11. The CDR3 sequence is 15 residues long. The CDR3 sequence: CASSYGQVAQDEQYF. The CDR3 DNA is TGTGCCAGCAGCTACGGACAGGTAGCTCAGGACGAGCAGTACTTC.

This chain links TRBV10-3 with TRBJ2-5, with a weak D call TRBD2 (7 bases). Germline CDR1 is ENHRY and CDR2 is SYGVKD. This CDR3 has 13 residues. Trimming cost V 7 bases and J 5 bases, with 14 bases left between them. The chain's CDR3 is CAIKGGIGETQYF. The DNA for the CDR3 is TGTGCCATCAAGGGGGGGATCGGCGAGACCCAGTACTTC.

The CDR3 DNA follows: TGCGCCAGCGGCCCAATCGACGGACAAGAGACCCAGTACTTC. Protein product: CASGPIDGQETQYF. J is TRBJ2-5 and V is TRBV4-1; D ambiguous. Germline values: CDR1 MGHRA, CDR2 YSYEKL. The CDR3 is 14 amino acids. Trimming pared 8 bases from V and 2 bases from J, leaving 15 bases between.

The chain joins TRBV2 to TRBJ2-1, with 12 nucleotides matching TRBD2. The length of the CDR3 is 15 residues. The germline gives CDR1 SNHLY, CDR2 FYNNEI. With V trimmed by 7 bases and J by 4 bases, 5 bases remained unmatched. The CDR3 DNA follows: TGTGCCAGCATTCCGGGACTAGCGGGTTACAATGAGCAGTTCTTC. It codes for CASIPGLAGYNEQFF. Based on the CDR3 plus reference TRBV2 and TRBJ2-1, the full variable domain is EPEVTQTPSHQVTQMGQEVILRCVPISNHLYFYWYRQILGQKVEFLVSFYNNEISEKSEIFDDQFSVERPDGSNFTLKIRSTKLEDSAMYFCASIPGLAGYNEQFFGPGTRLTVL.